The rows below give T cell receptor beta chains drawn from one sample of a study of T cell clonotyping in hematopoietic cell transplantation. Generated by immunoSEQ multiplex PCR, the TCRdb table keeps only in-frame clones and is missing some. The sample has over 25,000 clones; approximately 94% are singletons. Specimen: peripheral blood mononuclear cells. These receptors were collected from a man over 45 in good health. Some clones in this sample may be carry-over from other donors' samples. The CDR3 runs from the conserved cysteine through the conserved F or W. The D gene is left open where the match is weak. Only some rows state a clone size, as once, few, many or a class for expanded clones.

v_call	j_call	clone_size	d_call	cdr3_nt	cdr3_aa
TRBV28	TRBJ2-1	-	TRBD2	TGTGCCAGCCATCGGGGGGGTGACCCACCGCCCCAGTTCTTC	CASHRGGDPPPQFF
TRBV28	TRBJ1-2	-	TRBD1	TGTGCCAGCAGTTTATGGACAGGGGCTGGCTACACCTTC	CASSLWTGAGYTF
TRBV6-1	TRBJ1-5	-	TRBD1	TGTGCCAGCAAGACAGGGGGTAGTCAGCCCCAGCATTTT	CASKTGGSQPQHF
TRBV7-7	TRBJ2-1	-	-	TGTGCCAGCAGCTTAGGACAGGACAATGAGCAGTTCTTC	CASSLGQDNEQFF
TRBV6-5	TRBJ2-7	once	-	TGTGCCAGCAGTTACCGGCCTTCCTACGAGCAGTACTTC	CASSYRPSYEQYF
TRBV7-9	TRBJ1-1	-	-	TGTGCCAGCAGCTTTTACGGGAACACTGAAGCTTTCTTT	CASSFYGNTEAFF
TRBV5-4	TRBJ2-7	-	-	TGTGCCAGCAGCGAGAAAGGGGTATCCTACGAGCAGTACTTC	CASSEKGVSYEQYF
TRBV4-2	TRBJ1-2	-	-	TGTGCCAGCAGCCAAACACAGGGAACCTCGATTCGGGGCTACACCTTC	CASSQTQGTSIRGYTF
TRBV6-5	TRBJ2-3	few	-	TGTGCCAGCACCAAACGGACCCGAGCCGCGCAGTATTTT	CASTKRTRAAQYF
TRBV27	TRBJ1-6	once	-	TGTGCCAGCAGTTCGGCACCCCCCTCACCCCTCCACTTT	CASSSAPPSPLHF
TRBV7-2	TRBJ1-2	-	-	TGTGCCAGCAGCCCTCCACCCTTATCACGCGGCTACACCTTC	CASSPPPLSRGYTF
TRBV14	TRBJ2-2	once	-	TGTGCCAGCAGCCAAGGGTTGGGACTCGGGGAGCTGTTTTTT	CASSQGLGLGELFF
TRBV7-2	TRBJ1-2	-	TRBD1	TGTGCCAGCAGCTTTAACAGGGGATATGGCTACACCTTC	CASSFNRGYGYTF
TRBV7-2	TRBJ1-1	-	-	TGTGCCAGCAGCTTAGTTTCCCCGGGACAAGGAACTGAAGCTTTCTTT	CASSLVSPGQGTEAFF